This note documents a single T cell receptor beta chain sequence. This sample is part of a study of blood T cell repertoires in COVID-19. Study-wide context: COVID-19 samples, acute and convalescent, were from the United States, Italy and Spain. T cells, B-cell-depleted T cells, or PBMCs provided the cDNA or gDNA that served as material.

Original processing methods: Researchers report that nucleated cell counts were estimated from reference gene primer amplification. This table comes from immunoSEQ multiplex PCR, and its TCRdb copy is limited to in-frame clones, with some not included. D and trimming were read from the DNA, whereas the V and J calls and clone size are those reported in that table. This sample carries 200,000 to 300,000 clones, under 85% of them seen once, and the ten largest clones take around 2%. V gave up 9 bases and J gave up 4 bases, with 9 bases separating them. CDR3 length: 11 residues. CDR1 is SNHLY and CDR2 is FYNNEI in the germline V gene.

The sequenced material came from peripheral blood. The genes are TRBV2 and TRBJ2-5; D is perhaps TRBD1 (5 bases). The receptor was derived from a man aged 25-45 years who had recovered from COVID-19. CDR3: CASMQGETQYF. The CDR3 DNA reads TGTGCCAGTATGCAGGGAGAGACCCAGTACTTC. The full variable domain, with the rest looked up from reference TRBV2 and TRBJ2-5, is EPEVTQTPSHQVTQMGQEVILRCVPISNHLYFYWYRQILGQKVEFLVSFYNNEISEKSEIFDDQFSVERPDGSNFTLKIRSTKLEDSAMYFCASMQGETQYFGPGTRLLVL.